Listed below are T cell receptor beta chains from one sample, sequenced in a study of shared clonotypes between healthy human individuals. Assay: immunoSEQ multiplex PCR; the TCRdb copy retains only in-frame clones and omits some. The sample consists of 2 million to 2.5 million clones, approximately 93% of them appearing once. Material: naive CD4+ T cells from PBMCs. The receptor source for this set is a man between 18 and 35 years old in good health. Some clones in this sample may be carry-over from other donors' samples. The conserved cysteine and the conserved F or W are not part of the CDR3 here.

v_call: TRBV19; cdr3_aa: ASSIWGQGPTEAF
v_call: TRBV7-6; cdr3_aa: ASSLGTGSGNTIY
v_call: TRBV6-5; cdr3_aa: ASRRRQGAREKLF
v_call: TRBV7-2; cdr3_aa: ASSLGVSYEQY
v_call: TRBV7-9; cdr3_aa: ASSSLGRAENEQF
v_call: TRBV29-1; cdr3_aa: SVVDGLNTEAF
v_call: TRBV10-2; cdr3_aa: ASSQDLNTEAF
v_call: TRBV30; cdr3_aa: AWSASRTGTDYYGYT
v_call: TRBV4-2; cdr3_aa: ASSPSGGNTGELF
v_call: TRBV6-5; cdr3_aa: ASSYRSEGGTEAF
v_call: TRBV11-2; cdr3_aa: ASSLRLAGVVFQDEQY
v_call: TRBV5-1; cdr3_aa: ASSLDRNTDTQY
v_call: TRBV6-4; cdr3_aa: ASSGVVTGDSYEQY
v_call: TRBV14; cdr3_aa: ASSQVGTGEETQY
v_call: TRBV7-6; cdr3_aa: ASSLGSRGRLSYNEQF
v_call: TRBV6-1; cdr3_aa: ASSDGLAGEDTQY
v_call: TRBV18; cdr3_aa: ASSFSTAQYDGYT
v_call: TRBV7-9; cdr3_aa: ASSLVQANYGYT
v_call: TRBV28; cdr3_aa: ASSQVGIPPYEQY
v_call: TRBV7-8; cdr3_aa: ASSPREGQSNYGYT
v_call: TRBV28; cdr3_aa: ASSPAGPGDTQY
v_call: TRBV5-1; cdr3_aa: ASSANDRNSYEQY
v_call: TRBV16; cdr3_aa: ASSQLRHLIPGQSYEQY
v_call: TRBV7-3; cdr3_aa: ASSSTSTDTQY
v_call: TRBV11-2; cdr3_aa: ASSLVVSSYEQY
v_call: TRBV7-2; cdr3_aa: ASSLGLYGELF
v_call: TRBV10-3; cdr3_aa: AISPGPKTADTQY
v_call: TRBV5-6; cdr3_aa: ASSLGGGNHYEQY
v_call: TRBV6-1; cdr3_aa: ASSDPDRGLNTQY
v_call: TRBV5-1; cdr3_aa: ASSPVLAGNTDTQY
v_call: TRBV9; cdr3_aa: ASSLRVGGLGEAF
v_call: TRBV19; cdr3_aa: ASSEAGDRHNEQF
v_call: TRBV7-9; cdr3_aa: ASSLPDSQGRTYEQY
v_call: TRBV6-5; cdr3_aa: ASSSRDGNEKLF
v_call: TRBV18; cdr3_aa: ASSSIWDTEAF
v_call: TRBV4-2; cdr3_aa: ASSQDRRARYEQY
v_call: TRBV6-5; cdr3_aa: ASSPARGQTEAF
v_call: TRBV5-1; cdr3_aa: ATNDHTDTQY
v_call: TRBV15; cdr3_aa: ATSRHTPGQGDEQY
v_call: TRBV6-5; cdr3_aa: ASSYQQVSGNTIY
v_call: TRBV28; cdr3_aa: ASSEATLPYNEQF